The sequence of this T cell receptor beta chain was determined in a study of shared clonotypes between healthy human individuals. Replicate sorted-subset PCRs were loaded with around 220 ng DNA, tens of thousands of T cell genomes. Only in-frame clones appear in the TCRdb table, and some are missing; sequencing was by immunoSEQ multiplex PCR. Of 1,400,000 or so clones listed, approximately 98.5% were seen once; the top ten hold about 0.4%. This TCR derives from a man aged 25-45 years in good health. The sequencing sample was made of naive CD4+ T cells sorted from blood. This sample's subset: CD45RA+ positively selected.

The CDR3: CASSDTTGAAGNTIYF. As DNA, the CDR3 is TGTGCCAGCAGCGACACGACAGGGGCTGCTGGAAACACCATATATTTT. The rearrangement joins TRBV2 to TRBJ1-3; 8 bases are shared with TRBD1. This CDR3 is 16 amino acids long. From germline, CDR1 is SNHLY and CDR2 FYNNEI. V trimming: 6 bases; J trimming: 2 bases; junction bases outside the gene matches: 9.